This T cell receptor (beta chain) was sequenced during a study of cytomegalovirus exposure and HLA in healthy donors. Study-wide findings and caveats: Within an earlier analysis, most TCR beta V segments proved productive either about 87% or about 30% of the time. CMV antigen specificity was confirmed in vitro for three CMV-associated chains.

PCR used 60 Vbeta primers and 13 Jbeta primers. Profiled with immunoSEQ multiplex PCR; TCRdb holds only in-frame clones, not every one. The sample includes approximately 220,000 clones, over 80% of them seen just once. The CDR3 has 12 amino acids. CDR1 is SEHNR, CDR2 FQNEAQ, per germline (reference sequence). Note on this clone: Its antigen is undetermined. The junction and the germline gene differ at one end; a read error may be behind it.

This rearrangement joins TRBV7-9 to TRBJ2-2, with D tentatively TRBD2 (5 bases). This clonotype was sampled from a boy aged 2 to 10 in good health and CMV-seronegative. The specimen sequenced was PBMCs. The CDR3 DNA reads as TGTTCCAGCAGCCTAGGACTGACGGAGCTGTTTTTT. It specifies CSSSLGLTELFF. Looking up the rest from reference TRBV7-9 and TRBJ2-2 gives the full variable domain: DTGVSQNPRHKITKRGQNVTFRCDPISEHNRLYWYRQTLGQGPEFLTYFQNEAQLEKSRLLSDRFSAERPKGSFSTLEIQRTEQGDSAMYLCSSSLGLTELFFGEGSRLTVL.